These 5 T cell receptor beta chains were sequenced from one sample in a study of Ad26.COV2.S vaccination and SARS-CoV-2 variants. Sample treatment: some 19 received Ad26.COV2.S at low or high dose, single or two shots; five or six received placebo; per-sample allocation not given. Sampling happened 63 days after the first vaccine or placebo injection. Sequenced by immunoSEQ multiplex PCR; TCRdb stores in-frame clones only, minus some. The sample gives around 400,000 clones, 75% to 95% of which show up once; 12% is in the top ten. Source: peripheral blood, taken in a trial of Ad26.COV2.S vaccine versus placebo. These receptor sequences come from a person aged 18-65 years who received the Ad26.COV2.S COVID-19 vaccine or a placebo.

The J gene is TRBJ2-1, the V gene TRBV7-9; 8 nucleotides match TRBD2. V trimming: 7 bases; J trimming: 4 bases; junction bases outside the gene matches: 6. The CDR3 spans 14 residues. The germline V gene has CDR1 SEHNR and CDR2 FQNEAQ (reference sequence). The CDR3 region is CASIKAGEYNEQFF. The CDR3 DNA is TGTGCCAGCATAAAAGCGGGAGAGTACAATGAGCAGTTCTTC.

V is TRBV27 and J is TRBJ1-1; 10 positions match TRBD1. Germline-derived CDR1 and CDR2 are MNHEY and SMNVEV (reference sequence). This CDR3 has 16 residues. V was clipped by 0 bases and J by 1 base; unmatched bases: 2. The CDR3 DNA reads TGTGCCAGCAGTTTATCGGGACAGGGGACGAACACTGAAGCTTTCTTT. Its translation is CASSLSGQGTNTEAFF.

This chain joins TRBV29-1 and TRBJ2-1; 14 bases are a match to TRBD2. The CDR3 spans 14 residues. V lost 6 bases to trimming and J lost 9 bases; unmatched junction nucleotides: 7. Germline assignment: CDR1 SQVTM and CDR2 ANQGSEA. CDR3: CSVGGTSGSFEQFF. The CDR3 nucleotides are TGCAGCGTGGGCGGGACTAGCGGGAGTTTTGAGCAGTTCTTC.

The CDR3 sequence is CATSREQLVSNEQFF. DNA of the CDR3: TGTGCCACCAGCAGAGAACAACTAGTAAGCAATGAGCAGTTCTTC. The genes are TRBV15 and TRBJ2-1, with D possibly being TRBD2 (5 bases). Trimming stripped 0 bases from V and 6 bases from J, with 12 bases between. CDR1 is LNHNV, CDR2 YYDKDF, per germline (reference sequence). This CDR3 contains 15 residues. The variable domain in full, completed from reference TRBV15 and TRBJ2-1, reads DAMVIQNPRYQVTQFGKPVTLSCSQTLNHNVMYWYQQKSSQAPKLLFHYYDKDFNNEADTPDNFQSRRPNTSFCFLDIRSPGLGDTAMYLCATSREQLVSNEQFFGPGTRLTVL.

The rearrangement uses TRBV7-2 and TRBJ2-7, with a weak D call TRBD2 (5 bases). This CDR3 has 13 residues. Looked up from germline, CDR1 is SGHTA and CDR2 is FQGNSA. V was clipped by 6 bases and J by 3 bases, with 12 bases between them. The CDR3 sequence: CASSGNGIYEQYF. The CDR3, as DNA: TGTGCCAGCAGTGGAAACGGGATCTACGAGCAGTACTTC.